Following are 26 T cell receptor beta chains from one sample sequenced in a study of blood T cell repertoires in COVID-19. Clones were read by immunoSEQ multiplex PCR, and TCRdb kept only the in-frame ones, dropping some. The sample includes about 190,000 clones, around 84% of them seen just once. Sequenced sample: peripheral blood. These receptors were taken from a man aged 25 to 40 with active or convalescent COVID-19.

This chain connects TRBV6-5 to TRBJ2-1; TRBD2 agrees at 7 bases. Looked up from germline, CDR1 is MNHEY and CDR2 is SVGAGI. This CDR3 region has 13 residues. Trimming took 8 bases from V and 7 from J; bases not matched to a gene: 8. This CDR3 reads CASQRGTLNEQFF. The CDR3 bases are TGTGCCAGCCAGCGGGGCACCTTGAATGAGCAGTTCTTC.

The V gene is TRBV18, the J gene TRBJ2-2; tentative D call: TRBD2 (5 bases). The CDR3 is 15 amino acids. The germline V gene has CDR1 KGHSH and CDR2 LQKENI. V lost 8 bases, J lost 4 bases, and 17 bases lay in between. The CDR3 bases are TGTGCCAGCCCCCCCGCAGGACTCTTCACCGGGGAGCTGTTTTTT. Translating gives CASPPAGLFTGELFF.

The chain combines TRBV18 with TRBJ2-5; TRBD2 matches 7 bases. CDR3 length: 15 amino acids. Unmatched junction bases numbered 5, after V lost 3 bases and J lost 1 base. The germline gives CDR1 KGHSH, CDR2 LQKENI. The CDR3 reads CASSPLRTSQETQYF. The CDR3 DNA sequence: TGTGCCAGCTCACCCCTACGGACTAGCCAAGAGACCCAGTACTTC. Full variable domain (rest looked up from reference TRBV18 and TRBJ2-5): NAGVMQNPRHLVRRRGQEARLRCSPMKGHSHVYWYRQLPEEGLKFMVYLQKENIIDESGMPKERFSAEFPKEGPSILRIQQVVRGDSAAYFCASSPLRTSQETQYFGPGTRLLVL.

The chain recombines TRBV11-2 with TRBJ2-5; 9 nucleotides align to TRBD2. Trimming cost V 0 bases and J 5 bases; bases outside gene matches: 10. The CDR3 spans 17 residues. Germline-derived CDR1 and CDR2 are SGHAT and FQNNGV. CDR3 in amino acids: CASSLERTSGPRETQYF. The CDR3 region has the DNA TGTGCCAGCAGCTTAGAACGTACTAGCGGGCCACGGGAGACCCAGTACTTC.

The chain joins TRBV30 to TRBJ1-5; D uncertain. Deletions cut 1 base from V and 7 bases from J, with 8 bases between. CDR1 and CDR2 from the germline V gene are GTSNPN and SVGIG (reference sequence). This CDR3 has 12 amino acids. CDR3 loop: CAWSAVAQPQHF. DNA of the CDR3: TGTGCCTGGAGTGCCGTAGCGCAGCCCCAGCATTTT.

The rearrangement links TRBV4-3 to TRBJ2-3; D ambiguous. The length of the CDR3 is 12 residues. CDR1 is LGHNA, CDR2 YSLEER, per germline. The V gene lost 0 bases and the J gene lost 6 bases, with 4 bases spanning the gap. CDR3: CASSQDRDTQYF. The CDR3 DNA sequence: TGCGCCAGCAGCCAAGATCGGGATACGCAGTATTTT.

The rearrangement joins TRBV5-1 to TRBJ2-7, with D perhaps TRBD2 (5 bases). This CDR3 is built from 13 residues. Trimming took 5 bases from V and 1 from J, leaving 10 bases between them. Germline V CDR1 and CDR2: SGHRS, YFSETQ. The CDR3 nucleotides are TGCGCCAGCAGTAGCTTAGCGTCCTACGAGCAGTACGTC. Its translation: CASSSLASYEQYV.

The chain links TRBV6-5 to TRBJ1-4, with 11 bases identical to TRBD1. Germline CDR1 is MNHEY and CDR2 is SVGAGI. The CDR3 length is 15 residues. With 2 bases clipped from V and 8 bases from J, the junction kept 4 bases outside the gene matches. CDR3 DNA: TGTGCCAGCAGTTACCGGACAGGGGGCGAGGAAAAACTGTTTTTT. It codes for CASSYRTGGEEKLFF.

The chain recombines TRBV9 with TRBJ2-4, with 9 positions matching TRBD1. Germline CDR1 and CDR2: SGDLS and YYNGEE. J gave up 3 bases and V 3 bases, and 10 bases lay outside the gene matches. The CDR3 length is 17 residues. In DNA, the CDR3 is TGTGCCAGCAGCGCAGCGTCCGGGACAGGGCTCAAAAACATTCAGTACTTC. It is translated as CASSAASGTGLKNIQYF.

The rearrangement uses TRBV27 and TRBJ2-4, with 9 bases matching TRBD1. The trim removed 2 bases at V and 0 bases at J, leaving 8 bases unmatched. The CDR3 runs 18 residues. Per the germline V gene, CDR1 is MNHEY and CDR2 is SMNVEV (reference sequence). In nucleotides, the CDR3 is TGTGCCAGCAGTTTAGGGACAGGGAGGTCACTAGCCAAAAACATTCAGTACTTC. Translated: CASSLGTGRSLAKNIQYF.

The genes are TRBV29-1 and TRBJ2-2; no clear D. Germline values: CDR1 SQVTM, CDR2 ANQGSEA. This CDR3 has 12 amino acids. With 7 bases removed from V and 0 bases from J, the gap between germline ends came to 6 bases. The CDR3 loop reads CSASTNTGELFF. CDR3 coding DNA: TGCAGCGCCTCTACGAACACCGGGGAGCTGTTTTTT.

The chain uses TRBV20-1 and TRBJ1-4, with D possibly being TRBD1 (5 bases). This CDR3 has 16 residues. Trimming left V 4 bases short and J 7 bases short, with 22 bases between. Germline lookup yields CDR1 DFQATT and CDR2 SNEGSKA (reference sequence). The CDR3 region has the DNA TGCAGTGCTACTGACAGTTCCTGGATCACGGGTGAAAAACTGTTTTTT. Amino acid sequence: CSATDSSWITGEKLFF.

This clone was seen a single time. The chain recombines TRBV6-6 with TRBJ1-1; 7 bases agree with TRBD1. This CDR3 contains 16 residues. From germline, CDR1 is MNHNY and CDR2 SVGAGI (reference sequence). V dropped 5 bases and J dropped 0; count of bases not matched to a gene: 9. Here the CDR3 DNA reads TGTGCCAGCAGTCCGAGGACAGGAGTCATGAACACTGAAGCTTTCTTT. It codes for CASSPRTGVMNTEAFF.

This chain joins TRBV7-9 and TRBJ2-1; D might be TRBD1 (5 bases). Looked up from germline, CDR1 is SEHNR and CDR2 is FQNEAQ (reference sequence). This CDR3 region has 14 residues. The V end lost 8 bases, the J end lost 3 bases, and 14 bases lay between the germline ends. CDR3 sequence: CASYGAPVYNEQFF. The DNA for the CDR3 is TGTGCCAGCTATGGGGCCCCGGTCTACAATGAGCAGTTCTTC.

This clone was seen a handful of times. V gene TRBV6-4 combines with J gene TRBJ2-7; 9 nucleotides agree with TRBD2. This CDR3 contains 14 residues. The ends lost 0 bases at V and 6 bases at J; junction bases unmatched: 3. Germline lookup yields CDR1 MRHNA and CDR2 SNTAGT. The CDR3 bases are TGTGCCAGCAGTGACTCTAGCGGGAGTGGCGAGCAGTACTTC. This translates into CASSDSSGSGEQYF.

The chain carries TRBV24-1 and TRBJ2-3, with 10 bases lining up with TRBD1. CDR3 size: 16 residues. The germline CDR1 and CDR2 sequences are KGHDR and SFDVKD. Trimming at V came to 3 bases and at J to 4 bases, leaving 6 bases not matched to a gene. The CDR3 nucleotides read TGTGCCACCAGTGATCCGGGACAGGGGTATTCAGATACGCAGTATTTT. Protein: CATSDPGQGYSDTQYF.

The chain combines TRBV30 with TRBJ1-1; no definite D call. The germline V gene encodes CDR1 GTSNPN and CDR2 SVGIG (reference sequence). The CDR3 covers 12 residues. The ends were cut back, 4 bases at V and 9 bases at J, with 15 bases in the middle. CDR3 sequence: CAWTMAPHQAFF. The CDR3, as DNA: TGTGCCTGGACAATGGCACCTCACCAAGCTTTCTTT.

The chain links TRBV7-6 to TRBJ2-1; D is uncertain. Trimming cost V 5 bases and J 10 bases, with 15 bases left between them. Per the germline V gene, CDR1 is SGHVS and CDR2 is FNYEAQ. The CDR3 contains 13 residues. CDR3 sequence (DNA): TGTGCCAGCAGCCCCTACTCGGCCAGGGAGCAGTTCTTC. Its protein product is CASSPYSAREQFF.

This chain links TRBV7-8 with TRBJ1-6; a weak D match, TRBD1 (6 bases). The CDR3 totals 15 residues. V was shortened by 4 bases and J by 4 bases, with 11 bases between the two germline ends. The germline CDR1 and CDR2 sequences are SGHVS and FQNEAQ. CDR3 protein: CASSSDQGYNSPLHF. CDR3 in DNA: TGTGCCAGCAGCTCGGACCAGGGGTATAATTCACCCCTCCACTTT.

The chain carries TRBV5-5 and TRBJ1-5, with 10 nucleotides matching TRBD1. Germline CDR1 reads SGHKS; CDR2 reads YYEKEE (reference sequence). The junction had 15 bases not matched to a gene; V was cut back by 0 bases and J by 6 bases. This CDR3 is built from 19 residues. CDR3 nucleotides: TGTGCCAGCAGCTTGGAAACCGCAACCGGGACAGGGGTTTCTCAGCCCCAGCATTTT. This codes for CASSLETATGTGVSQPQHF.

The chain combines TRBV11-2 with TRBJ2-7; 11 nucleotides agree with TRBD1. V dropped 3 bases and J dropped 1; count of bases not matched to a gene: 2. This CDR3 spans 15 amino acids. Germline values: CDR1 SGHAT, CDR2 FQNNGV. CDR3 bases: TGTGCCAGCAGCTTCGGGACAGGGGGATCCTACGAGCAGTACTTC. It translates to CASSFGTGGSYEQYF.

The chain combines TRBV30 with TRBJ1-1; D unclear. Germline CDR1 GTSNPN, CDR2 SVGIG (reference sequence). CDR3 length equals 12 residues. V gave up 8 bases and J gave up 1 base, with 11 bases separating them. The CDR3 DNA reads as TGTGCCGGGTCAAGACAGAACACTGAAGCTTTCTTT. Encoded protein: CAGSRQNTEAFF.

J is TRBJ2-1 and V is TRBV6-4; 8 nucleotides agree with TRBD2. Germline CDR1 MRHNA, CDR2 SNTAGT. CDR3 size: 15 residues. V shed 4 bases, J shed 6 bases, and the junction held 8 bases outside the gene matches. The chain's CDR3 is CASSAGAGGLNEQFF. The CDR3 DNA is TGTGCCAGCAGTGCCGGTGCGGGGGGCCTCAATGAGCAGTTCTTC.

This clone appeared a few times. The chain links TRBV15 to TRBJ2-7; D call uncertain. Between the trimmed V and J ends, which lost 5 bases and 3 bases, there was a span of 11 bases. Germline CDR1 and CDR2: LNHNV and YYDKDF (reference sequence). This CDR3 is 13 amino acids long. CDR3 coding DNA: TGTGCCACCAGCGATAAAAGGAGCTACGAGCAGTACTTC. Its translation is CATSDKRSYEQYF.

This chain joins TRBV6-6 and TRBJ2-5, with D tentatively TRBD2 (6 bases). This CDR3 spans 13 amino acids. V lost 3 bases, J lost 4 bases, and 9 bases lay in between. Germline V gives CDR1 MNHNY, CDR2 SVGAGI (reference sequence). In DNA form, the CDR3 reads TGTGCCAGCAGTTATAGCGGCCCAGAGACCCAGTACTTC. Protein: CASSYSGPETQYF.

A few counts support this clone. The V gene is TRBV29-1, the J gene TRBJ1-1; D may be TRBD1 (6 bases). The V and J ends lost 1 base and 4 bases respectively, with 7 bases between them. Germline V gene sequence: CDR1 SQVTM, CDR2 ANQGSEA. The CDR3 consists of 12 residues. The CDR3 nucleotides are TGCAGCGTTGAAGGGGGGCTCACTGAAGCTTTCTTT. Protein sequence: CSVEGGLTEAFF.